Below are 5 T cell receptor beta chains sequenced from a single sample in a study of T cells in Graves' hyperthyroidism and ophthalmopathy. Amplification of TCR beta CDR3 regions was performed using RNA transcripts as template. The HTBI primer set served for first-round RT-PCR of the TCR CDR3. MiXCR was run by TCRdb on the multiplex PCR reads, yielding one entry per CDR3 protein. The table includes 750,000 to 950,000 distinct CDR3 sequences, roughly 40% detected once. The sequenced material came from blood. Receptor source: a man between 18 and 29 years old with Graves' hyperthyroidism.

This clonotype was seen a single time. The chain combines TRBV19 with TRBJ1-2; 7 nucleotides line up with TRBD1. This CDR3 contains 15 residues. Trimming took 5 bases from V and 4 from J; bases not matched to a gene: 10. The V gene's germline CDR1 is LNHDA and CDR2 SQIVND (reference sequence). The CDR3 nucleotides read TGTGCCAGTAGTTCCCAGGGACAGTTGACCTATGGCTACACCTTC. This translates into CASSSQGQLTYGYTF.

This clonotype was counted at least ten times. This rearrangement joins TRBV29-1 to TRBJ1-2; tentatively, D is TRBD1 (6 bases). The V and J ends lost 3 bases and 6 bases respectively, with 11 bases between them. CDR1 and CDR2 from the germline V gene are SQVTM and ANQGSEA. The CDR3 contains 12 residues. The CDR3 protein is CSVDTGYNGYTF. CDR3 DNA: TGCAGCGTTGACACAGGGTATAATGGCTACACCTTC.

This clonotype was recorded only once. This sequence joins TRBV10-3 and TRBJ2-7, with a weak D call TRBD2 (5 bases). Trimming pared 9 bases from V and 2 bases from J, leaving 14 bases between. The CDR3 has 13 amino acids. Germline V gene sequence: CDR1 ENHRY, CDR2 SYGVKD. The CDR3 sequence: CAIWREGAYEQYF. The CDR3 DNA sequence: TGTGCCATTTGGAGAGAGGGAGCCTACGAGCAGTACTTC.

This clonotype showed up many times. The chain joins TRBV2 to TRBJ1-2; D unresolved. Trimming removed 3 bases from V and 2 bases from J, with 10 bases in between. The CDR3 is 14 amino acids. CDR1 SNHLY and CDR2 FYNNEI come from the germline V gene. The DNA of the CDR3 is TGTGCCAGCAGTGAGGTTCCAGCAAACTATGGCTACACCTTC. Translating gives CASSEVPANYGYTF.

With respect to this clonotype: Given a much more abundant clone one base away, this may be a read error. The J gene is TRBJ2-5, the V gene TRBV7-3, with no clear D. This CDR3 contains 13 residues. Germline-derived CDR1 and CDR2 are SGHTA and FQGTGA. The CDR3 DNA is TGTGCCAGCAGCTTAGTTGTGCAAGAGGCCCAGTACTTC. Encoded protein: CASSLVVQEAQYF.